The 23 T cell receptor beta chains reported below all come from one sample, sequenced in a study of graft-versus-host responses after intestinal transplantation. Assay used: immunoSEQ multiplex PCR; TCRdb lists only in-frame clones, some missing. This sample yields tens of thousands of clones, of which about 41% are seen a single time; under 1.5% belongs to the top ten. Responder cells labeled with CFSE (around 200,000) were co-plated with irradiated stimulator cells labeled with violet dye (around 200,000). The sample in question was alloreactive CD8+ T cells from a mixed lymphocyte reaction culture, obtained before transplantation. Sample subset: CFSE-low proliferating T cells sorted from roughly six-day pre-transplant mixed lymphocyte reaction (GvH or HvG direction). These receptor sequences come from a human patient who was an organ donor for intestinal transplantation.

This clone appeared a few times. The CDR3 region has the DNA TGCGCCAGCAGCCAAGAACTAGCGGCTTCCTACGAGCAGTACTTC. As protein: CASSQELAASYEQYF. V gene TRBV4-3 combines with J gene TRBJ2-7, with 8 bases that match TRBD2. Germline loops: CDR1 LGHNA, CDR2 YSLEER. The ends lost 0 bases at V and 1 base at J; junction bases unmatched: 2. This CDR3 region has 15 residues.

Only one count was recorded for this clone. The chain links TRBV4-1 to TRBJ2-2; the D is unclear. The CDR3 runs to 13 residues. V dropped 8 bases and J dropped 0 bases, with 7 bases sitting between them. Looked up from germline, CDR1 is MGHRA and CDR2 is YSYEKL. This CDR3 is CASGLANTGELFF. The DNA of the CDR3 is TGCGCCAGCGGGTTAGCGAACACCGGGGAGCTGTTTTTT.

V usage is TRBV2 and J usage is TRBJ2-1; D gene unclear. The CDR3 has 13 residues. V was clipped by 8 bases and J by 9 bases, with 17 bases between them. Germline-derived CDR1 and CDR2 are SNHLY and FYNNEI. In nucleotides, the CDR3 is TGTGCCAGCGCCTGGACGGATCTATGTGAGCAGTTCTTC. It yields the protein CASAWTDLCEQFF.

This clone was observed a handful of times. The chain has TRBV4-1 and TRBJ2-3, with D perhaps given as TRBD1 or TRBD2 (5 bases each). Trimming removed 4 bases at V and 0 bases at J, with 14 bases between. Looked up from germline, CDR1 is MGHRA and CDR2 is YSYEKL. This CDR3 comprises 16 residues. This chain's CDR3 is CASSRGPGPSTDTQYF. CDR3 bases: TGCGCCAGCAGCCGTGGACCGGGACCGAGCACAGATACGCAGTATTTT.

The V and J genes are TRBV5-1 and TRBJ2-3; the match to TRBD2 covers 14 bases. This CDR3 region has 19 residues. V shed 0 bases, J shed 1 base, and the junction held 7 bases outside the gene matches. Germline V lookup: CDR1 SGHRS, CDR2 YFSETQ. CDR3 protein: CASSLASGTSGGCTDTQYF. CDR3 coding DNA: TGCGCCAGCAGCTTGGCGTCCGGGACTAGCGGGGGATGCACAGATACGCAGTATTTT.

CDR3 in DNA: TGTGCCAGCAGTTTGGGAGCTAACTATGGCTACACCTTC. Translation gives CASSLGANYGYTF. The chain recombines TRBV28 with TRBJ1-2; the D is unclear. V was clipped by 3 bases and J by 0 bases, with 5 bases between them. The CDR3 is made up of 13 amino acids. The germline V gene encodes CDR1 MDHEN and CDR2 SYDVKM.

This clone was seen a handful of times. V and J are TRBV29-1 and TRBJ2-7; 7 positions agree with TRBD2. Germline V lookup: CDR1 SQVTM, CDR2 ANQGSEA. The CDR3 spans 15 residues. The ends lost 3 bases at V and 0 bases at J; junction bases unmatched: 8. The DNA for the CDR3 is TGCAGCGTTGACGGAGCGGGGCTAAACTCCTACGAGCAGTACTTC. Its protein is CSVDGAGLNSYEQYF.

This chain uses TRBV5-1 with TRBJ2-7; D is unclear. This CDR3 region has 14 residues. Looked up from germline, CDR1 is SGHRS and CDR2 is YFSETQ. The V and J ends lost 0 bases and 0 bases respectively, with 7 bases between them. The chain's CDR3 is CASSLGPSSYEQYF. In nucleotides, the CDR3 is TGCGCCAGCAGCTTGGGCCCGTCCTCCTACGAGCAGTACTTC. Variable domain in full (rest from reference TRBV5-1 and TRBJ2-7): KAGVTQTPRYLIKTRGQQVTLSCSPISGHRSVSWYQQTPGQGLQFLFEYFSETQRNKGNFPGRFSGRQFSNSRSEMNVSTLELGDSALYLCASSLGPSSYEQYFGPGTRLTVT.

In this sample, this clone turned up once. This chain uses TRBV6-5 with TRBJ1-4; D unclear. Trimming took 2 bases from V and 5 from J, leaving 9 bases between them. The CDR3 covers 14 residues. Germline CDR1 is MNHEY and CDR2 is SVGAGI. In nucleotides, the CDR3 is TGTGCCAGCAGTTACATACGTCAGAATGAAAAACTGTTTTTT. Its protein is CASSYIRQNEKLFF.

The chain uses TRBV1 and TRBJ1-5. TRBV1 is labeled a pseudogene. The CDR3 consists of 16 residues. CDR3 bases: TGCACCAGCAGCCCCGGGGGGGGATGCAGCAATCAGCCCCAGCATTTT. Translating it yields CTSSPGGGCSNQPQHF.

Within the sample, this clone is medium-sized. V gene TRBV2 combines with J gene TRBJ1-4; tentative D call: TRBD1 (6 bases). Germline V gives CDR1 SNHLY, CDR2 FYNNEI. The CDR3 runs 14 residues. The V gene lost 8 bases and the J gene lost 3 bases, with 13 bases spanning the gap. The CDR3 DNA is TGTGCCAGCCTCCCTGAGGGGGCTAATGAAAAACTGTTTTTT. Translation: CASLPEGANEKLFF.

This chain uses TRBV7-9 with TRBJ2-7; D is unclear. CDR1 and CDR2 (germline): SEHNR, FQNEAQ (reference sequence). Trimming pared 0 bases from V and 0 bases from J, leaving 3 bases between. This CDR3 has 13 amino acids. This CDR3 reads CASSLAVSYEQYF. CDR3 nucleotides: TGTGCCAGCAGCTTAGCGGTCTCCTACGAGCAGTACTTC. Filled out from reference TRBV7-9 and TRBJ2-7, the complete variable domain reads DTGVSQNPRHKITKRGQNVTFRCDPISEHNRLYWYRQTLGQGPEFLTYFQNEAQLEKSRLLSDRFSAERPKGSFSTLEIQRTEQGDSAMYLCASSLAVSYEQYFGPGTRLTVT.

The DNA of the CDR3 is TGTGCCAGCAGTTTAATCGGGACAGGGGTCCAAGAGACCCAGTACTTC. This translates into CASSLIGTGVQETQYF. This rearrangement joins TRBV27 to TRBJ2-5, with TRBD1 matching over 10 bases. J was trimmed by 1 base and V by 2 bases; bases with no gene match: 4. The length of the CDR3 is 16 residues. Germline V gives CDR1 MNHEY, CDR2 SMNVEV (reference sequence).

By sample fraction, this clone is medium-sized. The chain has TRBV28 and TRBJ2-7, with TRBD1 as a possible D gene (6 bases). The CDR3 has 13 amino acids. Germline values: CDR1 MDHEN, CDR2 SYDVKM. Trimming removed 3 bases at V and 2 bases at J, with 8 bases between. CDR3 nucleotide sequence: TGTGCCAGCAGTTTGGGGGCCACCTACGAGCAGTACTTC. It is translated as CASSLGATYEQYF.

This clone was recorded a few times. Here the CDR3 reads CASSLGLDGTQYF. In nucleotides, the CDR3 is TGTGCCAGCAGTCTTGGCCTAGATGGGACCCAGTACTTC. This chain connects TRBV6-5 to TRBJ2-5; D call uncertain. The V gene lost 5 bases and the J gene lost 7 bases, with 14 bases spanning the gap. The CDR3 length is 13 residues. From germline, CDR1 is MNHEY and CDR2 SVGAGI.

The chain combines TRBV27 with TRBJ1-6; 11 nucleotides line up with TRBD1. The CDR3 contains 19 residues. Germline V gives CDR1 MNHEY, CDR2 SMNVEV (reference sequence). J gave up 3 bases and V 4 bases, and 11 bases lay outside the gene matches. DNA for the CDR3: TGTGCCAGCAGTTCCCCCGGGACAGGGGGTCTTCTCTATAATTCACCCCTCCACTTT. It encodes CASSSPGTGGLLYNSPLHF.

V and J are TRBV15 and TRBJ1-2; tentatively, D is TRBD1 (5 bases). Per germline, CDR1 LNHNV and CDR2 YYDKDF (reference sequence). With 1 base removed from V and 2 bases from J, the gap between germline ends came to 11 bases. This CDR3 contains 15 residues. The CDR3 DNA is TGTGCCACCAGCAGAGGTGAGGGGCCCAACTATGGCTACACCTTC. Protein sequence: CATSRGEGPNYGYTF.

This clone has just one count. The chain is built from TRBV5-3 and TRBJ1-2, with TRBD1 as a possible D gene (5 bases). TRBV5-3 is an ORF, and what it does is uncertain. This CDR3 is 16 amino acids long. Deletions cut 1 base from V and 3 bases from J, with 16 bases between. The CDR3 coding sequence is TGTGCCAGAAGCTTGCAGGGATATCGGGGCTACTATGGCTACACCTTC. Translated, it gives CARSLQGYRGYYGYTF.

This clone was seen more than once but under ten times. The rearrangement links TRBV5-7 to TRBJ2-7, with 9 bases matching TRBD2. Being an ORF, TRBV5-7 has a function that is uncertain. With 7 bases clipped from V and 1 base from J, the junction kept 9 bases outside the gene matches. The CDR3 is 15 residues long. The CDR3 nucleotides read TGTGCCAGCCGTCGGACTAGCGCCCTTTCCTACGAGCAGTACTTC. This encodes CASRRTSALSYEQYF.

A few counts support this clone. The chain couples TRBV28 to TRBJ1-3, with 7 bases that match TRBD1. The junction had 7 bases not matched to a gene; V was cut back by 8 bases and J by 0 bases. Per germline, CDR1 MDHEN and CDR2 SYDVKM. This CDR3 region has 15 residues. This chain's CDR3 is CASDPGQYSGNTIYF. For the CDR3, the DNA is TGTGCCAGCGATCCGGGACAGTACTCTGGAAACACCATATATTTT. Full variable domain (remainder filled in from reference TRBV28 and TRBJ1-3): DVKVTQSSRYLVKRTGEKVFLECVQDMDHENMFWYRQDPGLGLRLIYFSYDVKMKEKGDIPEGYSVSREKKERFSLILESASTNQTSMYLCASDPGQYSGNTIYFGEGSWLTVV.

This chain uses TRBV27 with TRBJ2-7; the match to TRBD1 covers 8 bases. The junction had 4 bases not matched to a gene; V was cut back by 2 bases and J by 4 bases. The germline V gene encodes CDR1 MNHEY and CDR2 SMNVEV (reference sequence). The CDR3 totals 14 residues. The CDR3 nucleotides read TGTGCCAGCAGTTTAATAGGGACAGGTTACGAGCAGTACTTC. It codes for CASSLIGTGYEQYF.

This sequence joins TRBV2 and TRBJ2-5; the D is unclear. The CDR3 has 19 residues. V shed 2 bases and J shed 7 bases, with 29 bases lying between them. Per the germline V gene, CDR1 is SNHLY and CDR2 is FYNNEI. The CDR3 is CASSEWFVSGGNARVTQYF. The CDR3 bases are TGTGCCAGCAGTGAATGGTTCGTGTCGGGTGGAAACGCAAGAGTGACCCAGTACTTC.

This rearrangement joins TRBV28 to TRBJ2-2; no clear D gene. Trimming shortened V by 6 bases and J by 3 bases, and 11 bases separated the two germline ends. The germline V gene encodes CDR1 MDHEN and CDR2 SYDVKM. This CDR3 comprises 14 residues. The DNA for the CDR3 is TGTGCCAGCAGAGACGGTCGTTACACCGGGGAGCTGTTTTTT. It codes for CASRDGRYTGELFF.